These T cell receptor beta chains were read from a single sample in a study of cytomegalovirus exposure and HLA in healthy donors. The assay was immunoSEQ multiplex PCR, and TCRdb's table has in-frame clones only and misses some. The sample lists some 120,000 clones, roughly 80% occurring once. Sequenced material: PBMCs. The receptors derive from a man aged 25 to 45 in good health and CMV-seronegative. Each CDR3 is given with its conserved first and last residue. A D gene is named only where the DNA matches it firmly. Only some rows state a clone size, as once, few, many or a class for expanded clones.

d_call: -; clone_size: -; j_call: TRBJ2-7; cdr3_length: 16; v_call: TRBV30; cdr3_nt: TGTGCCTGGAGTGAATTCCCGGGAGTAACCCCCTACGAGCAGTACTTC; cdr3_aa: CAWSEFPGVTPYEQYF
d_call: -; clone_size: -; j_call: TRBJ2-1; cdr3_length: 14; v_call: TRBV7-9; cdr3_nt: TGTGCCAGCCAACTCCGGGCGGAGGAGAATGAGCAGTTCTTC; cdr3_aa: CASQLRAEENEQFF
d_call: -; clone_size: -; j_call: TRBJ1-1; cdr3_length: 14; v_call: TRBV7-9; cdr3_nt: TGTGCCAGCAGCTTGAATAGGGGGGGGTTGGAAGCTTTCTTT; cdr3_aa: CASSLNRGGLEAFF
d_call: -; clone_size: -; j_call: TRBJ2-5; cdr3_length: 12; v_call: TRBV30; cdr3_nt: TGTGCCTGGACTAAGGTGGGAGGGACCCAGTACTTC; cdr3_aa: CAWTKVGGTQYF
d_call: -; clone_size: few; j_call: TRBJ1-4; cdr3_length: 13; v_call: TRBV10-3; cdr3_nt: TGTGCCATCAGTGTGTTGGAGAATGAAAAACTGTTTTTT; cdr3_aa: CAISVLENEKLFF
d_call: TRBD2; clone_size: -; j_call: TRBJ2-1; cdr3_length: 17; v_call: TRBV5-1; cdr3_nt: TGCGCCAGCAGCACGGGACTAGCGACAACCCCCTACAATGAGCAGTTCTTC; cdr3_aa: CASSTGLATTPYNEQFF
d_call: TRBD2; clone_size: -; j_call: TRBJ2-1; cdr3_length: 16; v_call: TRBV2; cdr3_nt: TGTGCCAGCAGTGTTCTTTCGGCTAGCGGGAGTAATGAGCAGTTCTTC; cdr3_aa: CASSVLSASGSNEQFF
d_call: -; clone_size: -; j_call: TRBJ2-3; cdr3_length: 14; v_call: TRBV27; cdr3_nt: TGTGCCAGCAGTTTGGGCATCCGCACAGATACGCAGTATTTT; cdr3_aa: CASSLGIRTDTQYF
d_call: -; clone_size: -; j_call: TRBJ2-7; cdr3_length: 13; v_call: TRBV25-1; cdr3_nt: TGTGCCAGCAGTGATGGGGCTCTTTACGAGCAGTACTTC; cdr3_aa: CASSDGALYEQYF
d_call: -; clone_size: -; j_call: TRBJ2-7; cdr3_length: 14; v_call: TRBV11-3; cdr3_nt: TGTGCCAGCAGCTTATCGGACAATCCCTACGAGCAGTACTTC; cdr3_aa: CASSLSDNPYEQYF